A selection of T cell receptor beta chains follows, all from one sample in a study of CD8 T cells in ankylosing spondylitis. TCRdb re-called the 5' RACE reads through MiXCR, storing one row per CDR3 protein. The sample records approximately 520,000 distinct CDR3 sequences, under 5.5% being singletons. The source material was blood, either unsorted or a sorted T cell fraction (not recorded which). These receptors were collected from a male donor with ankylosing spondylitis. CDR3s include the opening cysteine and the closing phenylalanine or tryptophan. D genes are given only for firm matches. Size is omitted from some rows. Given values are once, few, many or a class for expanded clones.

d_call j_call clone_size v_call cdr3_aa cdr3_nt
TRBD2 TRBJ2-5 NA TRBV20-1 CSALAGNQETQYF TGCAGTGCATTAGCGGGGAACCAAGAGACCCAGTACTTC
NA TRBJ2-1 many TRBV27 CASSLLGLGAGYNEQFF TGTGCCAGCAGTTTATTGGGCTTGGGGGCGGGGTACAATGAGCAGTTCTTC
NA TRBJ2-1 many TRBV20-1 CSATGAHEQFF TGCAGTGCTACAGGGGCCCATGAGCAGTTCTTC
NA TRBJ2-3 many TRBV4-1 CASSQGSGTSTDTQYF TGCGCCAGCAGCCAAGGAAGCGGTACTAGCACAGATACGCAGTATTTT
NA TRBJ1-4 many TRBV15 CATSRFQSELFF TGTGCCACCAGCAGATTCCAGTCGGAACTGTTTTTT
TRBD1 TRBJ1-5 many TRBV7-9 CASSLVTGALGQPQHF TGTGCCAGCAGCTTAGTTACAGGGGCGCTTGGACAGCCCCAGCATTTT
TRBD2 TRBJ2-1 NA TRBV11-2 CASSALAGVYEQFF TGTGCCAGCAGCGCGCTAGCGGGGGTCTATGAGCAGTTCTTC
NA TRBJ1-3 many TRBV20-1 CSAPGLGEGNTIYF TGCAGTGCTCCGGGTCTCGGTGAGGGAAACACCATATATTTT
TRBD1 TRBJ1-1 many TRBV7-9 CASSLRGRDRGTEAFF TGTGCCAGCAGCTTACGAGGTAGGGACAGGGGCACTGAAGCTTTCTTT
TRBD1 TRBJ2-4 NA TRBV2 CASSLVIGDRGRAKNIQYF TGTGCCAGCAGTTTGGTCATTGGGGACAGGGGGAGAGCCAAAAACATTCAGTACTTC
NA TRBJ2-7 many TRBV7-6 CASSLIEVAGVGYEQYF TGTGCCAGCAGCTTAATCGAGGTGGCAGGGGTAGGGTACGAGCAGTACTTC
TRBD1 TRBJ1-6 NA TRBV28 CASISGQGSSYNSPLHF TGTGCCAGCATCTCCGGACAGGGTAGCTCCTATAATTCACCCCTCCACTTT
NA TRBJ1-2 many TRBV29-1 CSGLEGNGYTF TGCAGCGGCCTCGAGGGGAATGGCTACACCTTC
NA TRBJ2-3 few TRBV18 CASSPTSRRIDTDTQYF TGTGCCAGCTCCCCCACCTCGCGTAGGATCGACACAGATACGCAGTATTTT
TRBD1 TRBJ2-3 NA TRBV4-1 CASSHPTGGTDTQYF TGCGCCAGCAGCCACCCAACAGGGGGCACAGATACGCAGTATTTT
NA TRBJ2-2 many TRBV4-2 CASSQVTGMNTGELFF TGTGCCAGCAGCCAAGTAACCGGGATGAACACCGGGGAGCTGTTTTTT
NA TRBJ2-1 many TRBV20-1 CSASGNSGEAYNEQFF TGCAGTGCTAGTGGAAACTCGGGAGAAGCCTACAATGAGCAGTTCTTC
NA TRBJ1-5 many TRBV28 CASSLSRPQPQHF TGTGCCAGCAGTTTGTCCAGGCCACAGCCCCAGCATTTT
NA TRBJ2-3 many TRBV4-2 CASSGGGTDTQYF TGTGCCAGCAGCGGAGGGGGCACAGATACGCAGTATTTT
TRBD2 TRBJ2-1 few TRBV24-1 CATSGSGGGDYNEQFF TGTGCCACCAGTGGTTCGGGAGGAGGGGATTACAATGAGCAGTTCTTC
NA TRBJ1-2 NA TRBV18 CASSPAEGENYGYTF TGTGCCAGCTCACCCGCGGAGGGAGAGAACTATGGCTACACCTTC
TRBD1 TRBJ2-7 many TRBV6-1 CASSRSGTGRYYVYEQYF TGTGCCAGCAGTCGCTCCGGGACAGGTCGATACTACGTTTACGAGCAGTACTTC
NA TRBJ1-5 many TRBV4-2 CASSQDILQPQHF TGTGCCAGCAGCCAAGATATCCTGCAGCCCCAGCATTTT
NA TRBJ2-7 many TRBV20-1 CSAREGRDYF TGCAGTGCTAGAGAGGGGCGGGATTACTTC
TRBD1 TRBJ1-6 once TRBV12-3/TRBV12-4 CASRRDRGWNSPLHF TGTGCCAGCAGACGGGACAGGGGGTGGAATTCACCCCTCCACTTT
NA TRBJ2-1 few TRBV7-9 CASSPEGSGYWDEQFF TGTGCCAGCAGCCCGGAGGGCTCAGGGTATTGGGATGAGCAGTTCTTC
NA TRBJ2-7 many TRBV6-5 CASSYSMGMTLFEQYF TGTGCCAGCAGTTACTCGATGGGGATGACCCTATTCGAGCAGTACTTC
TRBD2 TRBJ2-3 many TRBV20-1 CSARAGADTQYF TGCAGTGCTAGGGCGGGGGCAGATACGCAGTATTTT
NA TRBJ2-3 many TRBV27 CASTKSHGGSSTDTQYF TGTGCCAGCACCAAATCTCACGGTGGGAGTTCCACAGATACGCAGTATTTT
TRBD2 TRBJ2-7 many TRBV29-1 CSVVFRGDYSYEQYF TGCAGCGTTGTGTTTCGGGGGGATTACTCCTACGAGCAGTACTTC
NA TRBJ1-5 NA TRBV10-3 CAITGGTDQPQHF TGTGCCATCACGGGGGGTACGGACCAGCCCCAGCATTTT
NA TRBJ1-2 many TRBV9 CASSVGSRANYGYTF TGTGCCAGCAGCGTAGGCTCTCGAGCTAACTATGGCTACACCTTC
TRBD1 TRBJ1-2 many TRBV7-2 CASSPRTGIEANYGYTF TGTGCCAGCAGCCCCCGGACAGGGATCGAAGCTAACTATGGCTACACCTTC
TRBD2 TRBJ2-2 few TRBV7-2 CASSPSLASGRAGELFF TGTGCCAGCAGCCCCTCATTGGCTAGCGGGAGAGCAGGGGAGCTGTTTTTT
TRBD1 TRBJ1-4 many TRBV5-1 CASSSTGINEKLFF TGCGCCAGCAGCTCGACAGGGATAAATGAAAAACTGTTTTTT
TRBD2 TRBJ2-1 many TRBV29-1 CSVRLAGEKFF TGCAGCGTCCGACTAGCGGGAGAAAAGTTCTTC
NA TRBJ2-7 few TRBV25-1 CASSEGRYEQYF TGTGCCAGCAGTGAGGGGCGTTACGAGCAGTACTTC
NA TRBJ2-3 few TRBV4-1 CASSQASGFTDTQYF TGCGCCAGCAGCCAGGCTTCTGGGTTTACAGATACGCAGTATTTT
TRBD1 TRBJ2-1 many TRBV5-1 CASSWQGANNEQFF TGCGCCAGCAGCTGGCAGGGGGCTAACAATGAGCAGTTCTTC
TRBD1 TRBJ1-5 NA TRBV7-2 CASSLRTGLYRPQHF TGTGCCAGCAGCTTAAGGACAGGGTTGTATCGGCCCCAGCATTTT
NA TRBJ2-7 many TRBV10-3 CAISESIRDPYEQYF TGTGCCATCAGTGAGTCGATTAGGGACCCCTACGAGCAGTACTTC
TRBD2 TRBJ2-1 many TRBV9 CASSWTSGGGQFF TGTGCCAGCAGCTGGACTAGCGGGGGAGGGCAGTTCTTC
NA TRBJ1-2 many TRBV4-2 CASSQDKNRGWGYTF TGTGCCAGCAGCCAAGATAAAAATAGGGGGTGGGGCTACACCTTC
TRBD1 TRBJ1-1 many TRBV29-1 CSAKGQMNTEAFF TGCAGCGCTAAGGGACAGATGAACACTGAAGCTTTCTTT
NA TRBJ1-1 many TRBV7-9 CASSLGGGGRNTEAFF TGTGCCAGCAGCTTAGGCGGCGGGGGGAGGAACACTGAAGCTTTCTTT
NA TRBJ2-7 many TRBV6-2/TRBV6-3 CASSYRAADLSEQYF TGTGCCAGCAGTTACCGTGCAGCTGACCTCTCTGAGCAGTACTTC
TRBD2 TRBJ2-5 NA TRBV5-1 CASSLSSGSQETQYF TGCGCCAGCAGCTTAAGTAGCGGGAGCCAAGAGACCCAGTACTTC
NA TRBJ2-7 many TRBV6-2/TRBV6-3 CASSYRAYEQYF TGTGCCAGCAGTTACAGGGCCTACGAGCAGTACTTC
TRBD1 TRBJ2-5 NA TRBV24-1 CATKRDSEETQYF TGTGCCACCAAACGGGACAGCGAAGAGACCCAGTACTTC
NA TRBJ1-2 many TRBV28 CASSPLPQGRGHTF TGTGCCAGCAGTCCACTCCCCCAGGGAAGGGGTCACACCTTC
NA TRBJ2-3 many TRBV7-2 CASDLVGPLDTQYF TGTGCCAGCGACCTAGTAGGCCCCCTCGATACGCAGTATTTT
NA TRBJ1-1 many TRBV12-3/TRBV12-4 CASGRGSTEAFF TGTGCCAGCGGAAGAGGGAGCACTGAAGCTTTCTTT
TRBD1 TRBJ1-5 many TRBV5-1 CASSQGGLDGQPQHF TGCGCCAGCAGCCAAGGGGGCCTGGATGGTCAGCCCCAGCATTTT
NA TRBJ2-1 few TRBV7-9 CASSLGTPERGNEQFF TGTGCCAGCAGCCTAGGGACCCCAGAGAGGGGCAATGAGCAGTTCTTC
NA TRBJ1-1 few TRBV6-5 CASSYSGVGDTEAFF TGTGCCAGCAGTTACTCGGGGGTGGGGGACACTGAAGCTTTCTTT
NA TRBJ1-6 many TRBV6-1 CAAGRYQSSYNSPLHF TGTGCGGCCGGGAGATACCAAAGCTCCTATAATTCACCCCTCCACTTT